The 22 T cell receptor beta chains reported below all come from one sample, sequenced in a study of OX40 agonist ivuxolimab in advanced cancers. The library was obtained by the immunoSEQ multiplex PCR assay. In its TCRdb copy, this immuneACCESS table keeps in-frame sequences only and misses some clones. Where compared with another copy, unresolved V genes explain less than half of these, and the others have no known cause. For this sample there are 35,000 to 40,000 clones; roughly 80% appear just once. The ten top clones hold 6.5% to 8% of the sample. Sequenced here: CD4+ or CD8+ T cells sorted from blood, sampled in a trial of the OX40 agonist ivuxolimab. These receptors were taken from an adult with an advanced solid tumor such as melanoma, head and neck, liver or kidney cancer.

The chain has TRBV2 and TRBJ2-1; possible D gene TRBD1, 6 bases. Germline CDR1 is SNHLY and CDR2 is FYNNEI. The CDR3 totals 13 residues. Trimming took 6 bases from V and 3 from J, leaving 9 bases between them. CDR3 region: CASSVQGYNEQFF. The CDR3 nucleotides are TGTGCCAGCAGCGTACAGGGCTACAATGAGCAGTTCTTC.

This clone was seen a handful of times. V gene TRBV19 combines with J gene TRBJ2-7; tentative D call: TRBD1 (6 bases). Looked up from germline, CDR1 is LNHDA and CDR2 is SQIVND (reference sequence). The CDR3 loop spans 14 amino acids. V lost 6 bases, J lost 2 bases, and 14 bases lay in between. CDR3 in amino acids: CASSPLAGAYEQYF. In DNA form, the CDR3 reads TGTGCCAGTAGCCCCCTGGCAGGGGCCTACGAGCAGTACTTC.

The CDR3 protein is CASSKRPGCGGTAYEQYF. The DNA for the CDR3 is TGTGCCAGCAGCAAAAGGCCTGGATGCGGCGGGACAGCCTACGAGCAGTACTTC. This chain links TRBV21-1 with TRBJ2-7; TRBD1 was called by the table and not checked on the DNA. TRBV21-1 is a pseudogene. The CDR3 extends over 18 amino acids.

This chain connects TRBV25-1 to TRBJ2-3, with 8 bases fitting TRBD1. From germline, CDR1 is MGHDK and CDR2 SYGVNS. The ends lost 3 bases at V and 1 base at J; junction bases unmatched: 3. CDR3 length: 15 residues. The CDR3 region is CASSETGARTDTQYF. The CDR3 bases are TGTGCCAGCAGTGAGACAGGGGCCCGCACAGATACGCAGTATTTT.

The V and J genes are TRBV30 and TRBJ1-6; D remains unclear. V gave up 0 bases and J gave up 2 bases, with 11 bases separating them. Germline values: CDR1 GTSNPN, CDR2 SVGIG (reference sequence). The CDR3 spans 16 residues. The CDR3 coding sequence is TGTGCCTGGAGTGTTGAGGCAGGCACCTATAATTCACCCCTCCACTTT. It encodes CAWSVEAGTYNSPLHF.

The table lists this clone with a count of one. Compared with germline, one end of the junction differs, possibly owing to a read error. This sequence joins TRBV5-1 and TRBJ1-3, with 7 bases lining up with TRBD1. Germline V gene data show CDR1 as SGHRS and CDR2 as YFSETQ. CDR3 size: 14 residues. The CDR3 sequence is CASSLQGPGNTIYF. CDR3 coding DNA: TGCGCCAGCAGCCTACAGGGGCCTGGGAACACCATATATTTT.

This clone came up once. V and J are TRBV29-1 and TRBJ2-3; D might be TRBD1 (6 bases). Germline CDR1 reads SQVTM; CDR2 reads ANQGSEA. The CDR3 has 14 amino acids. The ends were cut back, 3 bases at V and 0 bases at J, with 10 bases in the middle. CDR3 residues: CSVDGRGSTDTQYF. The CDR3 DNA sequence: TGCAGCGTTGATGGCAGGGGAAGCACAGATACGCAGTATTTT.

The CDR3 coding sequence is TGTGCCTGGAGTGAGGTCGGGACCGTTGACACCATATATTTT. Its protein product is CAWSEVGTVDTIYF. V gene TRBV30 combines with J gene TRBJ1-3; D possibly corresponds to TRBD1 (5 bases). The V end was cut by 1 base, the J end by 8 bases, with 15 bases between. CDR1 is GTSNPN and CDR2 is SVGIG in the germline V gene (reference sequence). This CDR3 is built from 14 residues. The full variable domain, in which reference TRBV30 and TRBJ1-3 provide the parts outside the CDR3, is SQTIHQWPATLVQPVGSPLSLECTVEGTSNPNLYWYRQAAGRGLQLLFYSVGIGQISSEVPQNLSASRPQDRQFILSSKKLLLSDSGFYLCAWSEVGTVDTIYFGEGSWLTVV.

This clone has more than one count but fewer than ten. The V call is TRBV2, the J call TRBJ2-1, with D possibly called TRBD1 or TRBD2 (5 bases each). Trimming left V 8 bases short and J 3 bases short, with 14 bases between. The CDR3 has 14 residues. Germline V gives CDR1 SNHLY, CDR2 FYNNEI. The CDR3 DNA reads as TGTGCCAGCCACCGGGACGGAGACTACAATGAGCAGTTCTTC. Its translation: CASHRDGDYNEQFF.

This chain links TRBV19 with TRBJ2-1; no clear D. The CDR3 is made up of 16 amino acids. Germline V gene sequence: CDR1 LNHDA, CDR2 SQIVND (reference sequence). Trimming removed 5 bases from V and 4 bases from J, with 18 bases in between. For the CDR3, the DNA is TGTGCCAGTAGTCCCCGATCGAGTAGGGTTTACAATGAGCAGTTCTTC. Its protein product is CASSPRSSRVYNEQFF.

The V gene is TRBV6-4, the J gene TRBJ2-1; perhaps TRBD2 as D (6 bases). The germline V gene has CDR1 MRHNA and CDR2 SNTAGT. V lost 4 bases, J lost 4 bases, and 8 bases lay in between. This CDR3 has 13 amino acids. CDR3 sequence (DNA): TGTGCCAGCAGTGCCGGGACTTACAATGAGCAGTTCTTC. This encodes CASSAGTYNEQFF.

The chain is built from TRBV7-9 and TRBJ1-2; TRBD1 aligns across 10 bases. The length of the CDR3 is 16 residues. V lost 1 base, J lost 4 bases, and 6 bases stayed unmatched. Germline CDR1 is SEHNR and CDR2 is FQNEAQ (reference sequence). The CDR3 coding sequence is TGTGCCAGCAGCTTAGGGGGGACAGGGGTTATCTATGGCTACACCTTC. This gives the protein CASSLGGTGVIYGYTF. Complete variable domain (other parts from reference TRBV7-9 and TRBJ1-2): DTGVSQNPRHKITKRGQNVTFRCDPISEHNRLYWYRQTLGQGPEFLTYFQNEAQLEKSRLLSDRFSAERPKGSFSTLEIQRTEQGDSAMYLCASSLGGTGVIYGYTFGSGTRLTVV.

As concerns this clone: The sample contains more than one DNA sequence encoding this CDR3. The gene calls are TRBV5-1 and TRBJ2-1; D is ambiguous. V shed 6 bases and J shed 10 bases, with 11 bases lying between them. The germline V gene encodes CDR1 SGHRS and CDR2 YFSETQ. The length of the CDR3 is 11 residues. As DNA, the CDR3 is TGCGCCAGCACGGAAGGGTTAGAGCAGTTCTTC. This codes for CASTEGLEQFF. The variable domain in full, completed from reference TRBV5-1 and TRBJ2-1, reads KAGVTQTPRYLIKTRGQQVTLSCSPISGHRSVSWYQQTPGQGLQFLFEYFSETQRNKGNFPGRFSGRQFSNSRSEMNVSTLELGDSALYLCASTEGLEQFFGPGTRLTVL.

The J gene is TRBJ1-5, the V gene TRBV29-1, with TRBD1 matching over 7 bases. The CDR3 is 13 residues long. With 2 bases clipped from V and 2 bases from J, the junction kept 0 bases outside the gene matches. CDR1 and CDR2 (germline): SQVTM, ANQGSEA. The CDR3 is CSVEQGGNQPQHF. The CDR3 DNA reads TGCAGCGTTGAACAGGGGGGCAATCAGCCCCAGCATTTT.

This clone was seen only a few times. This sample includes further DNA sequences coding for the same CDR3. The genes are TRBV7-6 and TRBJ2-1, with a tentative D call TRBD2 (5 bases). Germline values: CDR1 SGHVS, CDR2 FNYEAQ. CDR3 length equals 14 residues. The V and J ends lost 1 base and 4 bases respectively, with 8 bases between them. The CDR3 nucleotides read TGTGCCAGCAGCTTAGGGACGGGGTACAATGAGCAGTTCTTC. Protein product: CASSLGTGYNEQFF.

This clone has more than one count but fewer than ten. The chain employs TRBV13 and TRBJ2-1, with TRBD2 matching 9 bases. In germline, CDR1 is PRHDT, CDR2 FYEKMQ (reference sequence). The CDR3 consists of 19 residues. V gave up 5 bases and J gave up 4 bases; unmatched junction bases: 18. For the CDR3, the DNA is TGTGCCAGCAGCCCAAACGGAGGGCTTCTAGCGGGGCCATACAATGAGCAGTTCTTC. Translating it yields CASSPNGGLLAGPYNEQFF.

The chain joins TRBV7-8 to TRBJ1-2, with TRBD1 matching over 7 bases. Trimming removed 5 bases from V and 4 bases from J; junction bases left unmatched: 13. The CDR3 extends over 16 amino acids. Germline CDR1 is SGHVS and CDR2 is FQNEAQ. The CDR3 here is CASSHQGTEPIYGYTF. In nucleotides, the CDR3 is TGTGCCAGCAGCCATCAAGGGACAGAACCTATCTATGGCTACACCTTC.

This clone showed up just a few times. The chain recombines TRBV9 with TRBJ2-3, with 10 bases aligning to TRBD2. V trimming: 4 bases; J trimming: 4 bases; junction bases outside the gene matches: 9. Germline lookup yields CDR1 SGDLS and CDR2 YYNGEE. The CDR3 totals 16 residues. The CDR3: CASSTASGRFADTQYF. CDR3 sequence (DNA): TGTGCCAGCAGCACTGCTAGCGGGAGATTCGCAGATACGCAGTATTTT.

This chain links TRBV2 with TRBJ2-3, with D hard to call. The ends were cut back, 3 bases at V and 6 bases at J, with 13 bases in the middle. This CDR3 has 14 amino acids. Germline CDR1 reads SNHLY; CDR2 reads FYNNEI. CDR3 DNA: TGTGCCAGCAGTGACCAGGTGGGGTTCGATACGCAGTATTTT. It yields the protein CASSDQVGFDTQYF.

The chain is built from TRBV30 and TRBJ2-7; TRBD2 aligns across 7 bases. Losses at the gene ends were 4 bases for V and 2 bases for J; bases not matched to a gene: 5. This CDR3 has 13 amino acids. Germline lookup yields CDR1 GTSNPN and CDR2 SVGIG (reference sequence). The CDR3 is CAWKAGDPYEQYF. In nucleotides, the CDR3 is TGTGCCTGGAAGGCGGGGGACCCCTACGAGCAGTACTTC.

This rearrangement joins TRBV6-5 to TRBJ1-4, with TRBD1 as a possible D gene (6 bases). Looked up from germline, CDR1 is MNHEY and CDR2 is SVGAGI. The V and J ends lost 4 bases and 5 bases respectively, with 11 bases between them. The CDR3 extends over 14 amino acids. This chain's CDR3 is CASSLTGENEKLFF. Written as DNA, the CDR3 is TGTGCCAGCAGTTTGACAGGAGAGAATGAAAAACTGTTTTTT.

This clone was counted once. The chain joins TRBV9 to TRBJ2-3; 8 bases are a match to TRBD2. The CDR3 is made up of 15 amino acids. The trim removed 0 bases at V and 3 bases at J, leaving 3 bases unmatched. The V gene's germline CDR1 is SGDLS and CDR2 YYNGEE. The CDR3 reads CASSVEGGRTDTQYF. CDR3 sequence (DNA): TGTGCCAGCAGCGTAGAGGGCGGGAGGACAGATACGCAGTATTTT.